A single sample is the source of the 14 T cell receptor beta chains below, sequenced in a study of monozygotic twins with inflammatory bowel disease. TCRdb processed the 5' RACE reads again and assigns one entry to each CDR3 protein, with no DNA. The sample's table shows 350,000 to 400,000 distinct CDR3 sequences. Source material: blood. These receptors originate from a human donor with ulcerative colitis or Crohn's disease, or a healthy co-twin of an affected twin (not recorded which).

V gene TRBV12-3 or TRBV12-4 combines with J gene TRBJ1-5; TCRdb's D call, TRBD1, is unchecked because there is no DNA. This CDR3 region has 14 residues. CDR3 amino acids: CASSKGAGNQPQHF.

The chain is built from TRBV4-3 and TRBJ2-1; TCRdb reports TRBD2, a call that lacks DNA to check it against. Per germline, CDR1 LGHNA and CDR2 YSLEER. There are 17 residues in the CDR3. Here the CDR3 reads CASSQVARGAYYNEQFF.

J is TRBJ2-1 and V is TRBV7-2; the D call of TRBD1 rests on TCRdb alone, since no DNA is present to check it. The CDR3 spans 15 residues. CDR1 is SGHTA, CDR2 FQGNSA, per germline. The CDR3: CASSNQDRLNNEQFF.

This rearrangement joins TRBV11-2 to TRBJ1-3; without DNA, the TCRdb call of TRBD1 cannot be checked. The length of the CDR3 is 21 residues. Germline V lookup: CDR1 SGHAT, CDR2 FQNNGV. The CDR3: CASSLVSRGRGLLFSGNTIYF. The entire variable domain, with the rest obtained from reference TRBV11-2 and TRBJ1-3, is as follows: EAGVAQSPRYKIIEKRQSVAFWCNPISGHATLYWYQQILGQGPKLLIQFQNNGVVDDSQLPKDRFSAERLKGVDSTLKIQPAKLEDSAVYLCASSLVSRGRGLLFSGNTIYFGEGSWLTVV.

The rearrangement uses TRBV19 and TRBJ2-2; absent DNA, TCRdb's TRBD1 call cannot be checked. Germline CDR1 LNHDA, CDR2 SQIVND (reference sequence). The CDR3 covers 17 residues. This CDR3 is CASSPPWTQASTGELFF. Drawing the rest from reference TRBV19 and TRBJ2-2, the complete variable domain is DGGITQSPKYLFRKEGQNVTLSCEQNLNHDAMYWYRQDPGQGLRLIYYSQIVNDFQKGDIAEGYSVSREKKESFPLTVTSAQKNPTAFYLCASSPPWTQASTGELFFGEGSRLTVL.

The chain is built from TRBV2 and TRBJ2-5. The CDR3 spans 12 residues. Germline assignment: CDR1 SNHLY and CDR2 FYNNEI. The CDR3 sequence is CASSQLQETQYF. Full variable domain (remainder filled in from reference TRBV2 and TRBJ2-5): EPEVTQTPSHQVTQMGQEVILRCVPISNHLYFYWYRQILGQKVEFLVSFYNNEISEKSEIFDDQFSVERPDGSNFTLKIRSTKLEDSAMYFCASSQLQETQYFGPGTRLLVL.

The V gene is TRBV6-1, the J gene TRBJ1-1; as DNA is missing, the TRBD1 call by TCRdb cannot be tested. Germline V gene sequence: CDR1 MNHNS, CDR2 SASEGT. This CDR3 region has 15 residues. Here the CDR3 reads CASIPGTGRNTEAFF.

The chain couples TRBV20-1 to TRBJ2-5; TCRdb returns TRBD1, unconfirmable since there is no DNA. In germline, CDR1 is DFQATT, CDR2 SNEGSKA (reference sequence). The CDR3 is 15 residues long. Here the CDR3 reads CSARDLGTGGETQYF.

The chain employs TRBV4-2 and TRBJ2-2. This CDR3 spans 13 amino acids. Germline values: CDR1 LGHNA, CDR2 YNFKEQ. CDR3 loop: CASSHDSTGELFF.

The chain is built from TRBV6-2 or TRBV6-3 and TRBJ2-1; TCRdb proposes TRBD1, but this gene call is untestable without DNA. CDR3 length equals 15 residues. Germline CDR1 and CDR2: MNHEY and SVGEGT. The CDR3 protein is CASTLAGTHYNEQFF.

The chain has TRBV7-9 and TRBJ2-1; checking the TCRdb D call of TRBD1 is not possible without DNA. The CDR3 totals 15 residues. From germline, CDR1 is SEHNR and CDR2 FQNEAQ (reference sequence). The CDR3: CASSLAIGGNNEQFF. Filled out from reference TRBV7-9 and TRBJ2-1, the complete variable domain reads DTGVSQNPRHKITKRGQNVTFRCDPISEHNRLYWYRQTLGQGPEFLTYFQNEAQLEKSRLLSDRFSAERPKGSFSTLEIQRTEQGDSAMYLCASSLAIGGNNEQFFGPGTRLTVL.

V usage is TRBV30 and J usage is TRBJ1-6; TCRdb's D call, TRBD1, is unchecked because there is no DNA. This CDR3 contains 13 residues. Germline CDR1 is GTSNPN and CDR2 is SVGIG (reference sequence). The CDR3 loop reads CASRQGGNSPLHF.

This sequence joins TRBV28 and TRBJ1-5; no DNA is available, so the TRBD1 call from TCRdb remains unchecked. The CDR3 is 15 residues long. Looked up from germline, CDR1 is MDHEN and CDR2 is SYDVKM. The CDR3 region is CASRSNPGGHQPQHF.

The chain couples TRBV4-1 to TRBJ2-7; TCRdb proposes TRBD1, but this gene call is untestable without DNA. Germline-derived CDR1 and CDR2 are MGHRA and YSYEKL. CDR3 size: 16 residues. CDR3 sequence: CASSLVPGQTPYEQYF.